This entry lists 13 T cell receptor beta chains sequenced from one sample in a study of cytomegalovirus exposure and HLA in healthy donors. It was with 60 Vbeta and 13 Jbeta primers that the PCR ran. Method: immunoSEQ multiplex PCR; TCRdb's copy keeps in-frame clones and lacks some. The repertoire holds around 130,000 clones, with about 8.6% as singletons. What was sequenced was PBMCs. The receptor source for this set is a woman in her thirties or forties in good health and CMV-seropositive.

This rearrangement joins TRBV6-5 to TRBJ1-1, with a weak D call TRBD1 (5 bases). This CDR3 is 16 amino acids long. V was shortened by 0 bases and J by 1 base, with 12 bases between the two germline ends. Germline-derived CDR1 and CDR2 are MNHEY and SVGAGI. The DNA for the CDR3 is TGTGCCAGCAGTTACTCGGAGCGGGGGGGGAACACTGAAGCTTTCTTT. Its protein is CASSYSERGGNTEAFF.

This clone was detected a few times. V is TRBV16 and J is TRBJ1-4, with D unresolved. V dropped 4 bases and J dropped 3 bases, with 12 bases sitting between them. The CDR3 length is 15 residues. Germline CDR1 and CDR2: KGHSY and FQNENV. CDR3 in DNA: TGTGCCAGCAGCCTCCGGGTGAACCCTAATGAAAAACTGTTTTTT. Protein: CASSLRVNPNEKLFF. Full variable domain (remainder filled in from reference TRBV16 and TRBJ1-4): GEEVAQTPKHLVRGEGQKAKLYCAPIKGHSYVFWYQQVLKNEFKFLISFQNENVFDETGMPKERFSAKCLPNSPCSLEIQATKLEDSAVYFCASSLRVNPNEKLFFGSGTQLSVL.

This chain connects TRBV5-4 to TRBJ2-7, with D possibly matching TRBD1 (6 bases). The CDR3 is made up of 13 amino acids. V was cut by 4 bases and J by 6 bases, with 14 bases left in between. CDR1 is SGHNT and CDR2 is YYREEE in the germline V gene (reference sequence). The DNA of the CDR3 is TGTGCCAGCAGCCCAACAGGGATCGGCGAGCAGTACTTC. Its protein product is CASSPTGIGEQYF.

The J gene is TRBJ1-4, the V gene TRBV30; 7 nucleotides match TRBD1. Losses at the gene ends were 2 bases for V and 7 bases for J; bases not matched to a gene: 7. The CDR3 is 14 residues long. Germline assignment: CDR1 GTSNPN and CDR2 SVGIG (reference sequence). The DNA of the CDR3 is TGTGCCTGGAGTTCGGAAGGGGGCGTTGAAAAACTGTTTTTT. This gives the protein CAWSSEGGVEKLFF.

This clone was recorded a few times. Other DNA sequences in this sample translate to the same CDR3. The rearrangement uses TRBV9 and TRBJ2-2; D is perhaps TRBD2 (6 bases). The V and J ends lost 2 bases and 1 base respectively, with 6 bases between them. The CDR3 contains 14 residues. Germline V gene data show CDR1 as SGDLS and CDR2 as YYNGEE. The CDR3: CASSVGGNTGELFF. In DNA form, the CDR3 reads TGTGCCAGCAGCGTGGGAGGGAACACCGGGGAGCTGTTTTTT.

Concerning this clone: The same CDR3 is also encoded by other DNA sequences in this sample. V gene TRBV6-5 combines with J gene TRBJ1-1; 10 nucleotides agree with TRBD1. The CDR3 has 14 amino acids. V lost 0 bases, J lost 5 bases, and 0 bases stayed unmatched. CDR1 is MNHEY and CDR2 is SVGAGI in the germline V gene. The CDR3 DNA follows: TGTGCCAGCAGTTACTCGGACAGGGGGACTGAAGCTTTCTTT. Protein: CASSYSDRGTEAFF.

This clone has more than one count but fewer than ten. The chain joins TRBV4-1 to TRBJ1-1; TRBD1 matches at 7 bases. Germline loops: CDR1 MGHRA, CDR2 YSYEKL. The CDR3 sequence is 15 residues long. V was clipped by 5 bases and J by 4 bases; unmatched bases: 10. The CDR3 region has the DNA TGCGCCAGCAGCTCCCGTGGAGGGGGCTTCACTGAAGCTTTCTTT. This encodes CASSSRGGGFTEAFF.

The chain joins TRBV28 to TRBJ2-1; the D is unclear. V was shortened by 3 bases and J by 5 bases, with 8 bases between the two germline ends. The germline gives CDR1 MDHEN, CDR2 SYDVKM. The CDR3 contains 13 residues. The CDR3 reads CASSFQHDNEQFF. The CDR3 DNA reads as TGTGCCAGCAGTTTTCAACATGACAATGAGCAGTTCTTC.

This clone was recorded a few times. The rearrangement joins TRBV10-1 to TRBJ2-5; 8 nucleotides agree with TRBD1. The trim removed 3 bases at V and 5 bases at J, leaving 2 bases unmatched. Germline loops: CDR1 WNHNN, CDR2 SYGVQD (reference sequence). This CDR3 region has 13 residues. The CDR3 sequence: CASSDRGQETQYF. The CDR3 region has the DNA TGCGCCAGCAGTGACAGGGGGCAGGAGACCCAGTACTTC.

This clone was found a few times. This chain links TRBV6-6 with TRBJ2-2; D uncertain. The CDR3 sequence is 13 residues long. Trimming cost V 8 bases and J 8 bases, with 15 bases left between them. In germline, CDR1 is MNHNY, CDR2 SVGAGI (reference sequence). In DNA, the CDR3 is TGTGCCAGCGCGATCACAGTTCCGGGGGAGCTGTTTTTT. Protein sequence: CASAITVPGELFF.

The gene calls are TRBV20-1 and TRBJ1-1; unclear D gene. This CDR3 is built from 11 residues. V dropped 1 base and J dropped 6 bases, with 6 bases sitting between them. Germline CDR1 reads DFQATT; CDR2 reads SNEGSKA (reference sequence). As DNA, the CDR3 is TGCAGTGCTAGAGTTTATGCTGAAGCTTTCTTT. It codes for CSARVYAEAFF.

This clone was seen a few times. The gene calls are TRBV29-1 and TRBJ2-1; 8 positions agree with TRBD2. Losses at the gene ends were 4 bases for V and 7 bases for J; bases not matched to a gene: 12. This CDR3 region has 15 residues. CDR1 and CDR2 (germline): SQVTM, ANQGSEA. The DNA of the CDR3 is TGCAGCGTTGGAGGGGAACTAGCGGTGAGTAATGAGCAGTTCTTC. It is translated as CSVGGELAVSNEQFF.

This clone was picked up a small number of times. V and J are TRBV29-1 and TRBJ2-3, with D possibly being TRBD1 (5 bases). The CDR3 runs 13 residues. Germline lookup yields CDR1 SQVTM and CDR2 ANQGSEA. V gave up 6 bases and J gave up 4 bases, with 14 bases separating them. The CDR3 reads CSVQKGFADTQYF. In DNA form, the CDR3 reads TGCAGCGTGCAGAAGGGGTTCGCAGATACGCAGTATTTT.